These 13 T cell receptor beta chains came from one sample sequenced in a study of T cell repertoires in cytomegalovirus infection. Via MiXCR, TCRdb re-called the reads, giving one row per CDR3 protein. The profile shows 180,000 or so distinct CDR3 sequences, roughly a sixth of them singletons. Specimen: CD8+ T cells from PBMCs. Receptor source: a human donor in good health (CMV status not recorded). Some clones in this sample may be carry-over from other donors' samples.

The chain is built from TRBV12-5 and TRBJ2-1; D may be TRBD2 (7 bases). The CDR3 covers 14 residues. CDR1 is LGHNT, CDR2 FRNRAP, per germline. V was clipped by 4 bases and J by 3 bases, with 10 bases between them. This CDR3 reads CASGWGGGYNEQFF. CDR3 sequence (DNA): TGTGCTAGTGGTTGGGGGGGCGGCTACAATGAGCAGTTCTTC.

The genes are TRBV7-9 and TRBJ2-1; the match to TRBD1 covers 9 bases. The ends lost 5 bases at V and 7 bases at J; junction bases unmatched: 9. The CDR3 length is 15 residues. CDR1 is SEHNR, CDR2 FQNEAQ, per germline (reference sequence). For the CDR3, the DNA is TGTGCCAGCAGCAAGGGACAGGGTGGAGGGAATGAGCAGTTCTTC. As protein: CASSKGQGGGNEQFF.

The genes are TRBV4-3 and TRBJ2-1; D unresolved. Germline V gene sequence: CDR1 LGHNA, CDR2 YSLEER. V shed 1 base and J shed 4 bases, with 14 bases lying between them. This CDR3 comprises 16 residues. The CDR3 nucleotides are TGCGCCAGCAGCCAAGTGGACCCACAACCTTACAATGAGCAGTTCTTC. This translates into CASSQVDPQPYNEQFF.

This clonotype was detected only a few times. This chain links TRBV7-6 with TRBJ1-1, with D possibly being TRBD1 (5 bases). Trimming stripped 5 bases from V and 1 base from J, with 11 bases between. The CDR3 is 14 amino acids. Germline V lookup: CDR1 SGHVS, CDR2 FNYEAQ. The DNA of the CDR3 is TGTGCCAGCAGCGTAGGGACGGGGAACACTGAAGCTTTCTTT. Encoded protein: CASSVGTGNTEAFF.

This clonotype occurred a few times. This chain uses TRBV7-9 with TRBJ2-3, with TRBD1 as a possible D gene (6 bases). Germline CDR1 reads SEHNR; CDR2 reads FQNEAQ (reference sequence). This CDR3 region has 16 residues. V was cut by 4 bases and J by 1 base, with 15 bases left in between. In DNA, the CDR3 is TGTGCCAGCAGCTCTGGACAGTCCTGGGGCACAGATACGCAGTATTTT. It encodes CASSSGQSWGTDTQYF.

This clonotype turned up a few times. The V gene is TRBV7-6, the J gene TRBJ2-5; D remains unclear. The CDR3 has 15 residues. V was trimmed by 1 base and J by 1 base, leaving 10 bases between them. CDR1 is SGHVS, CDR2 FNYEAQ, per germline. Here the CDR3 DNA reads TGTGCCAGCAGCTTAGACAGTAGGAGCCAAGAGACCCAGTACTTC. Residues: CASSLDSRSQETQYF.

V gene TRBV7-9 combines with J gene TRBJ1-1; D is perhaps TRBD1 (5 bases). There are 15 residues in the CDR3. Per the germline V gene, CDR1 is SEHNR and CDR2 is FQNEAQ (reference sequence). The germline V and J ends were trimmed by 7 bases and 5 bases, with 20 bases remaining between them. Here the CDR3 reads CASNPLTTGGTEAFF. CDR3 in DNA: TGTGCCAGCAACCCCTTAACTACAGGCGGTACTGAAGCTTTCTTT. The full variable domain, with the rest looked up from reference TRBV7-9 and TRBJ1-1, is DTGVSQNPRHKITKRGQNVTFRCDPISEHNRLYWYRQTLGQGPEFLTYFQNEAQLEKSRLLSDRFSAERPKGSFSTLEIQRTEQGDSAMYLCASNPLTTGGTEAFFGQGTRLTVV.

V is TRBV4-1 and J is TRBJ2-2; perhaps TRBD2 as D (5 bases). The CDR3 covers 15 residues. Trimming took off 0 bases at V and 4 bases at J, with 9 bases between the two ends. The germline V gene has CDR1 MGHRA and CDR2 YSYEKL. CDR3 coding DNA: TGCGCCAGCAGCCAAGACGGGGTGTCCACCGGGGAGCTGTTTTTT. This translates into CASSQDGVSTGELFF.

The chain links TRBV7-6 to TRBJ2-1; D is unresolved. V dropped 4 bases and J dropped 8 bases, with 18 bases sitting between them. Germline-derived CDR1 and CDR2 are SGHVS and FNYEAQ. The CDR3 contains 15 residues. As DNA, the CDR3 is TGTGCCAGCAGCTCGAGCGAGGTTTTTTACGATGAGCAGTTCTTC. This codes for CASSSSEVFYDEQFF.

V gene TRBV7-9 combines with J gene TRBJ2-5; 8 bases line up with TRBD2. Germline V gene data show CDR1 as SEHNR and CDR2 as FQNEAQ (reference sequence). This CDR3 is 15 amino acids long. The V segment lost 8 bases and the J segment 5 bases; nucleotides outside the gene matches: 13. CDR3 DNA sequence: TGTGCCAGCGTCCACGGGGGGGGGCTCCAGGAGACCCAGTACTTC. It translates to CASVHGGGLQETQYF.

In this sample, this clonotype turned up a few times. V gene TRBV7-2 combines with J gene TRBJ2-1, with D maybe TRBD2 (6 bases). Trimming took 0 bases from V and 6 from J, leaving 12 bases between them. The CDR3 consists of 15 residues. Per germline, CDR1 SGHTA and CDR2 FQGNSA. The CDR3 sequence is CASSLASGQANEQFF. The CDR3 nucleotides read TGTGCCAGCAGCTTAGCAAGCGGGCAGGCCAATGAGCAGTTCTTC.

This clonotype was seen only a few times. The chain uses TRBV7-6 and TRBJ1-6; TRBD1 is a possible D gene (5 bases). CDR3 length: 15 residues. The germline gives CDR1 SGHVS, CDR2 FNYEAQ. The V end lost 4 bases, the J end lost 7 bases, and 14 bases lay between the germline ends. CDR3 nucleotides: TGTGCCAGCAGCTCAGGGACGGTTTTAAATTCACCCCTCCACTTT. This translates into CASSSGTVLNSPLHF. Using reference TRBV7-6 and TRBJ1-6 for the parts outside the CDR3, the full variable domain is GAGVSQSPRYKVTKRGQDVALRCDPISGHVSLYWYRQALGQGPEFLTYFNYEAQQDKSGLPNDRFSAERPEGSISTLTIQRTEQRDSAMYRCASSSGTVLNSPLHFGNGTRLTVT.

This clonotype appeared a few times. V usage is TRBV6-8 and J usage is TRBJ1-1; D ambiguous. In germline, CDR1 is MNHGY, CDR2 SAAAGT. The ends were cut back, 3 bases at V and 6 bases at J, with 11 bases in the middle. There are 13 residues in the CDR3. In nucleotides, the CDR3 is TGTGCCAGCAGTTATTTTCCCCTCGCTGAAGCTTTCTTT. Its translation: CASSYFPLAEAFF.